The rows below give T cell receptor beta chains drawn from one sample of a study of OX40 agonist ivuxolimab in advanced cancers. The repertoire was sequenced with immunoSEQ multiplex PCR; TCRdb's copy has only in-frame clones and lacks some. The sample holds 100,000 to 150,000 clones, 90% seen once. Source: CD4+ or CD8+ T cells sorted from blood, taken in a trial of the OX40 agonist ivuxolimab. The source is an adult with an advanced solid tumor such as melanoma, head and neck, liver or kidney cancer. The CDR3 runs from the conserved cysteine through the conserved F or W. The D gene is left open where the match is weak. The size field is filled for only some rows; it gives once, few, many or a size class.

CDR3: CASSPDRPGNQPQHF
DNA: TGTGCCAGCAGTCCAGACAGGCCTGGCAATCAGCCCCAGCATTTT
J: TRBJ1-5
size: few
V: TRBV2
D: NA

CDR3: CASSYPTGTGELFF
DNA: TGTGCCAGCAGTTACCCCACCGGCACCGGGGAGCTGTTTTTT
J: TRBJ2-2
size: NA
V: TRBV6-5
D: NA

CDR3: CASSVAGQGRLGEQFF
DNA: TGTGCCAGCAGCGTAGCTGGACAGGGGCGGCTCGGTGAGCAGTTCTTC
J: TRBJ2-1
size: NA
V: TRBV9
D: TRBD1

CDR3: CASSVPTGPRYEQYF
DNA: TGTGCCAGCAGCGTCCCCACGGGACCCCGCTACGAGCAGTACTTC
J: TRBJ2-7
size: NA
V: TRBV7-2
D: NA

CDR3: CSVEGTQGRTYEQYF
DNA: TGCAGCGTTGAGGGCACACAGGGAAGAACATACGAGCAGTACTTC
J: TRBJ2-7
size: once
V: TRBV29-1
D: NA

CDR3: CASSHRQGYQETQYF
DNA: TGTGCCAGCAGTCACCGACAGGGGTACCAAGAGACCCAGTACTTC
J: TRBJ2-5
size: NA
V: TRBV28
D: TRBD1

CDR3: CASSPGENTEAFF
DNA: TGTGCCAGCAGCCCGGGGGAGAACACTGAAGCTTTCTTT
J: TRBJ1-1
size: NA
V: TRBV28
D: NA

CDR3: CASTSWGATNEKLFF
DNA: TGTGCCAGCACCTCGTGGGGGGCAACTAATGAAAAACTGTTTTTT
J: TRBJ1-4
size: NA
V: TRBV27
D: NA

CDR3: CASSSPGADTQYF
DNA: TGTGCCAGCAGTTCACCGGGAGCAGATACGCAGTATTTT
J: TRBJ2-3
size: once
V: TRBV5-5
D: NA

CDR3: CASSPPSGIGDNEQFF
DNA: TGTGCCAGTAGTCCACCGAGCGGGATTGGGGACAATGAGCAGTTCTTC
J: TRBJ2-1
size: NA
V: TRBV19
D: TRBD2

CDR3: CASSPQEQINYGYTF
DNA: TGTGCCAGCAGTCCCCAAGAGCAGATCAACTATGGCTACACCTTC
J: TRBJ1-2
size: NA
V: TRBV28
D: NA

CDR3: CASSFERIGADTQYF
DNA: TGTGCCAGCAGCTTTGAACGGATCGGGGCAGATACGCAGTATTTT
J: TRBJ2-3
size: NA
V: TRBV5-4
D: NA

CDR3: CATSRSRTGGPGELFF
DNA: TGTGCCACCAGCAGATCTCGTACAGGGGGCCCCGGGGAGCTGTTTTTT
J: TRBJ2-2
size: NA
V: TRBV15
D: TRBD1

CDR3: CASSPRGLAGGLNEQFF
DNA: TGTGCCAGCTCACCACGCGGACTAGCGGGAGGTCTCAATGAGCAGTTCTTC
J: TRBJ2-1
size: NA
V: TRBV18
D: TRBD2

CDR3: CASRSGRATDTQYF
DNA: TGTGCCAGCAGGAGCGGGAGGGCCACTGATACGCAGTATTTT
J: TRBJ2-3
size: NA
V: TRBV2
D: TRBD2

CDR3: CASSLGNQPQHF
DNA: TGTGCCAGCAGCTTGGGCAATCAGCCCCAGCATTTT
J: TRBJ1-5
size: NA
V: TRBV7-2
D: NA

CDR3: CASSPVAGQLTGELFF
DNA: TGTGCCAGCTCACCGGTCGCAGGACAGCTCACCGGGGAGCTGTTTTTT
J: TRBJ2-2
size: NA
V: TRBV18
D: NA

CDR3: CASSPPLLPQHF
DNA: TGTGCCAGCAGCCCACCCCTATTGCCCCAGCATTTT
J: TRBJ1-5
size: NA
V: TRBV7-2
D: NA

CDR3: CASSEMSGGSYNEQFF
DNA: TGTGCCAGCAGTGAAATGTCCGGGGGATCCTACAATGAGCAGTTCTTC
J: TRBJ2-1
size: NA
V: TRBV25-1
D: NA

CDR3: CASGLAGPDQETQYF
DNA: TGTGCCAGCGGACTAGCGGGGCCCGACCAAGAGACCCAGTACTTC
J: TRBJ2-5
size: NA
V: TRBV7-3
D: TRBD2

CDR3: CASTLTGGADTQYF
DNA: TGTGCCAGCACCCTTACAGGGGGCGCAGATACGCAGTATTTT
J: TRBJ2-3
size: few
V: TRBV7-2
D: TRBD1

CDR3: CASSPGEYEQFF
DNA: TGTGCCAGCAGCCCCGGCGAGTACGAGCAGTTCTTC
J: TRBJ2-1
size: NA
V: TRBV7-2
D: NA

CDR3: CASKRLAGDGSEQFF
DNA: TGTGCCAGTAAGAGGTTAGCGGGAGATGGGAGTGAGCAGTTCTTC
J: TRBJ2-1
size: NA
V: TRBV19
D: TRBD2

CDR3: CASSVAEGSGANTEAFF
DNA: TGTGCCAGCAGCGTAGCGGAGGGATCAGGCGCGAACACTGAAGCTTTCTTT
J: TRBJ1-1
size: NA
V: TRBV9
D: NA

CDR3: CASSLKGHQPQHF
DNA: TGTGCCAGCAGCTTAAAGGGCCATCAGCCCCAGCATTTT
J: TRBJ1-5
size: NA
V: TRBV7-2
D: NA

CDR3: CASSFGRRNQPQHF
DNA: TGTGCCAGCAGCTTCGGACGAAGGAATCAGCCCCAGCATTTT
J: TRBJ1-5
size: NA
V: TRBV7-8
D: NA

CDR3: CASGLGQGYDYTF
DNA: TGTGCTAGTGGTCTCGGACAGGGATACGACTACACCTTC
J: TRBJ1-2
size: NA
V: TRBV12-5
D: TRBD1

CDR3: CSVGTGYDEQFF
DNA: TGCAGCGTTGGGACAGGGTACGATGAGCAGTTCTTC
J: TRBJ2-1
size: NA
V: TRBV29-1
D: TRBD1

CDR3: CASSPLTGGAYEQYF
DNA: TGTGCCAGCAGTCCCTTGACAGGGGGGGCCTACGAGCAGTACTTC
J: TRBJ2-7
size: NA
V: TRBV28
D: TRBD1

CDR3: CASGLRTLHF
DNA: TGTGCCAGCGGACTTCGCACCCTCCACTTT
J: TRBJ1-6
size: NA
V: TRBV28
D: NA

CDR3: CASSLGRGLSYEQYF
DNA: TGTGCCAGCAGTTTAGGTAGGGGTCTGTCCTACGAGCAGTACTTC
J: TRBJ2-7
size: NA
V: TRBV28
D: NA

CDR3: CASSTGTSASTDTQYF
DNA: TGCGCCAGCAGTACCGGGACTAGCGCTAGCACAGATACGCAGTATTTT
J: TRBJ2-3
size: NA
V: TRBV4-3
D: TRBD2

CDR3: CASSPNPKFLNEQFF
DNA: TGTGCCAGCAGCCCAAACCCTAAGTTCTTGAATGAGCAGTTCTTC
J: TRBJ2-1
size: NA
V: TRBV7-2
D: NA

CDR3: CASSLTVQETQYF
DNA: TGTGCCAGCAGCTTAACAGTCCAAGAGACCCAGTACTTC
J: TRBJ2-5
size: NA
V: TRBV7-3
D: NA

CDR3: CASSLEGPGYEQYF
DNA: TGTGCCAGCAGCTTAGAAGGGCCCGGCTACGAGCAGTACTTC
J: TRBJ2-7
size: NA
V: TRBV7-9
D: NA

CDR3: CASWSGNNEQFF
DNA: TGTGCCAGCTGGAGCGGGAACAATGAGCAGTTCTTC
J: TRBJ2-1
size: NA
V: TRBV6-5
D: TRBD2

CDR3: CASSLNEGTEAFF
DNA: TGTGCCAGCAGCTTAAATGAGGGAACTGAAGCTTTCTTT
J: TRBJ1-1
size: NA
V: TRBV7-3
D: NA

CDR3: CASSSGGGGGQETQYF
DNA: TGTGCCAGCAGCTCAGGAGGTGGGGGTGGACAAGAGACCCAGTACTTC
J: TRBJ2-5
size: NA
V: TRBV7-2
D: NA

CDR3: CASSSNYGYTF
DNA: TGTGCCAGCAGCTCGAACTATGGCTACACCTTC
J: TRBJ1-2
size: NA
V: TRBV7-9
D: NA

CDR3: CASSPETGVGAFF
DNA: TGTGCCAGCTCACCGGAGACAGGGGTAGGAGCTTTCTTT
J: TRBJ1-1
size: NA
V: TRBV18
D: TRBD1

CDR3: CASSQEEQLAIYEQYF
DNA: TGTGCCAGCAGCCAAGAGGAACAACTAGCGATCTACGAGCAGTACTTC
J: TRBJ2-7
size: NA
V: TRBV5-4
D: TRBD2

CDR3: CASSEIVGRQNQETQYF
DNA: TGTGCCAGCAGTGAAATAGTGGGCAGACAGAACCAAGAGACCCAGTACTTC
J: TRBJ2-5
size: NA
V: TRBV6-1
D: NA

CDR3: CASSPGQGGLTEAFF
DNA: TGTGCCAGCAGTCCGGGACAGGGGGGCCTGACTGAAGCTTTCTTT
J: TRBJ1-1
size: NA
V: TRBV6-6
D: TRBD1

CDR3: CASRTTGDNQPQHF
DNA: TGTGCCAGCAGGACGACAGGGGATAACCAGCCCCAGCATTTT
J: TRBJ1-5
size: NA
V: TRBV2
D: TRBD1

CDR3: CASSLGGGGSNEQFF
DNA: TGTGCCAGCAGTTTGGGGGGAGGCGGGAGCAATGAGCAGTTCTTC
J: TRBJ2-1
size: NA
V: TRBV6-5
D: TRBD2

CDR3: CASSVGEDSGNTIYF
DNA: TGTGCCAGCAGCGTAGGTGAAGACTCTGGAAACACCATATATTTT
J: TRBJ1-3
size: NA
V: TRBV9
D: NA

CDR3: CASSFLAGASTDTQYF
DNA: TGTGCCAGCAGTTTCTTAGCGGGAGCCAGCACAGATACGCAGTATTTT
J: TRBJ2-3
size: once
V: TRBV11-2
D: TRBD2

CDR3: CASSLDPTSSGYNEQFF
DNA: TGTGCCAGCAGCTTAGATCCGACTAGTAGTGGGTACAATGAGCAGTTCTTC
J: TRBJ2-1
size: NA
V: TRBV11-3
D: NA

CDR3: CATSRGGSGNTIYF
DNA: TGTGCCACCTCCAGGGGCGGCTCTGGAAACACCATATATTTT
J: TRBJ1-3
size: NA
V: TRBV28
D: NA

CDR3: CASSVGSGRETQYF
DNA: TGTGCCAGCAGCGTAGGGTCAGGGAGGGAGACCCAGTACTTC
J: TRBJ2-5
size: NA
V: TRBV9
D: NA